In its sample, the clone carrying this T cell receptor beta chain was seen many times. This record belongs to a study of patients and donors after allogeneic stem cell transplantation. TCRdb used MiXCR to reprocess the RT-PCR reads, holding one entry per CDR3 protein. This table holds under 30,000 distinct CDR3 sequences, about 30% found once. The sequencing input was blood, either unsorted or a sorted T cell fraction (not recorded which). This TCR came from a human donor who was either an allogeneic HSCT recipient or a stem cell or donor lymphocyte infusion donor (not recorded which). It is not recorded whose cells these are; they may come from a transplant donor.

The CDR3 coding sequence is TGTGCCAGCACCATCCTGACAGGGGCCACTGAAGCTTTCTTT. It codes for CASTILTGATEAFF. The chain recombines TRBV12-3 or TRBV12-4 with TRBJ1-1, with 8 positions matching TRBD1. J lost 4 bases, V lost 7 bases, and 8 bases had no gene match. The CDR3 has 14 residues.